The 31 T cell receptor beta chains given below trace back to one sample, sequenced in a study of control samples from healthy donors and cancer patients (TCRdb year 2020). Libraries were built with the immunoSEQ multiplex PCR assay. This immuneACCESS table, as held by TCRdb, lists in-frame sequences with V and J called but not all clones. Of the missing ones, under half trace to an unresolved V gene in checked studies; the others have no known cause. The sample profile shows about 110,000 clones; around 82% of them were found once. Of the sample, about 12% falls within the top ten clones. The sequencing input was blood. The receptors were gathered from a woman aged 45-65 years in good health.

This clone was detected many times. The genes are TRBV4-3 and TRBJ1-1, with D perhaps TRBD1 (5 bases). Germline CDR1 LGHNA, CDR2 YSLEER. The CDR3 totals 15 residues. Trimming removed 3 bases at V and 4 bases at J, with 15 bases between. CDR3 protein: CASSHGAGVGTEAFF. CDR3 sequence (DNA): TGCGCCAGCAGCCACGGGGCGGGGGTAGGCACTGAAGCTTTCTTT.

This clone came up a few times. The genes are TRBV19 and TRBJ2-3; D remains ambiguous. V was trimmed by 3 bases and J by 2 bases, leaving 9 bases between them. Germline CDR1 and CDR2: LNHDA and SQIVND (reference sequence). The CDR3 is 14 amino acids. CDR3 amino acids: CASSMWEFTDTQYF. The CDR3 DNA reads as TGTGCCAGTAGTATGTGGGAATTCACAGATACGCAGTATTTT. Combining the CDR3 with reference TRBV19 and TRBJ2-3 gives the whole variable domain DGGITQSPKYLFRKEGQNVTLSCEQNLNHDAMYWYRQDPGQGLRLIYYSQIVNDFQKGDIAEGYSVSREKKESFPLTVTSAQKNPTAFYLCASSMWEFTDTQYFGPGTRLTVL.

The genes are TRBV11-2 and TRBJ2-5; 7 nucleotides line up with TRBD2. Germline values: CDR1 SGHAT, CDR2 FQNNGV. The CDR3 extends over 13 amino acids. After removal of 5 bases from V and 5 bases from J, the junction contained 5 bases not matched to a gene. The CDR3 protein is CASSRTSLETQYF. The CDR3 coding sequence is TGTGCCAGCAGCCGGACTAGTTTGGAGACCCAGTACTTC.

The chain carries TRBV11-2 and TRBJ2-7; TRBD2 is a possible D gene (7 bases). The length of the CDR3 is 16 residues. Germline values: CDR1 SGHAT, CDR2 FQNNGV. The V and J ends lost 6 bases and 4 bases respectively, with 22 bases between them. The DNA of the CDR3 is TGTGCCAGCAGTCCCATCGCTAGGCGGGGGCGATACGAGCAGTACTTC. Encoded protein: CASSPIARRGRYEQYF.

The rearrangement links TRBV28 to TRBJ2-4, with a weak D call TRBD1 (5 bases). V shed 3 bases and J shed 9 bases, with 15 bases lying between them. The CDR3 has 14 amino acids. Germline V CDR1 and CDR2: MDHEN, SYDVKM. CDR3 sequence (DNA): TGTGCCAGCAGTTTCTCAGGGCGTTTGGCCATTCAGTACTTC. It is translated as CASSFSGRLAIQYF. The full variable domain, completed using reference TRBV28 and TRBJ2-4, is DVKVTQSSRYLVKRTGEKVFLECVQDMDHENMFWYRQDPGLGLRLIYFSYDVKMKEKGDIPEGYSVSREKKERFSLILESASTNQTSMYLCASSFSGRLAIQYFGAGTRLSVL.

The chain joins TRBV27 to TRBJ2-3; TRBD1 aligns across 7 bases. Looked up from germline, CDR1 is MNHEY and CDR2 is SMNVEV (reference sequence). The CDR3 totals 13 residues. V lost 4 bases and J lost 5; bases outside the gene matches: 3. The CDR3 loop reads CASSSDRVDTQYF. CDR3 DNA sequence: TGTGCCAGCAGTTCCGACAGGGTAGATACGCAGTATTTT.

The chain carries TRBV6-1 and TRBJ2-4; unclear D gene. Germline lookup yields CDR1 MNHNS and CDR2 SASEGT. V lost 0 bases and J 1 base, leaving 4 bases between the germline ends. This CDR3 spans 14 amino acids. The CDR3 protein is CASSEAGAKNIQYF. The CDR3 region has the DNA TGTGCCAGCAGTGAAGCGGGGGCCAAAAACATTCAGTACTTC.

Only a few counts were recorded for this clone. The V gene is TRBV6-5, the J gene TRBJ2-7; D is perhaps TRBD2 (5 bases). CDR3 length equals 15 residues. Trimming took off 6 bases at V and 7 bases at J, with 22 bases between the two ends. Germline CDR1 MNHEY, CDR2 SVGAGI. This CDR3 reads CASSRRGSSVREQYF. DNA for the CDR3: TGTGCCAGCAGCAGACGGGGTAGTTCAGTTCGGGAGCAGTACTTC.

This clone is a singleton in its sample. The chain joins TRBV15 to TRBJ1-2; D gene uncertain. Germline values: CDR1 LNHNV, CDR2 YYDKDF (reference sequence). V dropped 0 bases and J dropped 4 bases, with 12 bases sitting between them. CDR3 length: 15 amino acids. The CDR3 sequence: CATSRDTQSGYGYTF. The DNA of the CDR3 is TGTGCCACCAGCAGAGATACCCAGAGCGGCTATGGCTACACCTTC.

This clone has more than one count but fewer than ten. As DNA, the CDR3 is TGTGCCAGCAGTCCCCGGGGGGGGGCAGGCCAGCCCCAGCATTTT. Its translation: CASSPRGGAGQPQHF. The rearrangement links TRBV6-2 or TRBV6-3 to TRBJ1-5, with TRBD1 as a possible D gene (6 bases). V was shortened by 5 bases and J by 7 bases, with 18 bases between the two germline ends. CDR1 is MNHEY and CDR2 is SVGEGT in the germline V gene. This CDR3 spans 15 amino acids.

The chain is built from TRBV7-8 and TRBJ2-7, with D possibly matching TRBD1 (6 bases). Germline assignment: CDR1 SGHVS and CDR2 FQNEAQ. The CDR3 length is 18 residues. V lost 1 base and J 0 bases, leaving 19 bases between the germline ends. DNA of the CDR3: TGTGCCAGCAGCTTAGAAGCCGGTTCCGGGACAATCTCCTACGAGCAGTACTTC. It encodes CASSLEAGSGTISYEQYF.

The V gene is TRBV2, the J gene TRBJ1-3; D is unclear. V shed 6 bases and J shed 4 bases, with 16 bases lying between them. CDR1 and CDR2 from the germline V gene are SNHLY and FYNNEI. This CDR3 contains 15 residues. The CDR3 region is CASRDRTLDGNTIYF. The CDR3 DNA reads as TGTGCCAGCAGGGACCGCACCTTGGACGGAAACACCATATATTTT.

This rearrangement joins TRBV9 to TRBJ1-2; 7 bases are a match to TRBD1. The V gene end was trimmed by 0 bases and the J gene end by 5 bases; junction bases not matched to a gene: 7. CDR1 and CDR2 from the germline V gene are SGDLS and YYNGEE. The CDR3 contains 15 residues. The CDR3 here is CASSVATGADYGYTF. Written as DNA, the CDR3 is TGTGCCAGCAGCGTAGCTACAGGGGCGGATTATGGCTACACCTTC.

CDR3 nucleotide sequence: TGTGCCAGCAGCCGCTTCCTAGCGGGAGGTGGAGAGACCCAGTACTTC. Its translation: CASSRFLAGGGETQYF. The rearrangement uses TRBV3-1 (or the pseudogene TRBV3-2) and TRBJ2-5; TRBD2 aligns across 11 bases. V lost 4 bases, J lost 4 bases, and 8 bases stayed unmatched. The CDR3 loop spans 16 amino acids. In germline, CDR1 is LGHDT, CDR2 YNNKEL (reference sequence).

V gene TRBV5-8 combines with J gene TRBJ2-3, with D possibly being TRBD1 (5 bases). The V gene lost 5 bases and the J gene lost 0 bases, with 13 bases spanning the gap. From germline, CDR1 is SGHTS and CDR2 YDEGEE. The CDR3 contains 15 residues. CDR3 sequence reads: CASRPDSPSTDTQYF. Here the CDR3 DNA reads TGTGCCAGCAGACCCGACAGCCCCAGCACAGATACGCAGTATTTT.

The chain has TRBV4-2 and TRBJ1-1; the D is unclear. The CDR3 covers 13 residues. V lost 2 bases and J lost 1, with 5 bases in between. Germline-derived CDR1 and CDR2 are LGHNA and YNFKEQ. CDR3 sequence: CASSQMKNTEAFF. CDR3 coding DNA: TGTGCCAGCAGCCAAATGAAGAACACTGAAGCTTTCTTT.

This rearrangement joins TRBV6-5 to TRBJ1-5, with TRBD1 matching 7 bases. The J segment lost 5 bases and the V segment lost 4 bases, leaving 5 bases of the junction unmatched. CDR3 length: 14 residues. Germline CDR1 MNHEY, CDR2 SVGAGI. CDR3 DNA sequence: TGTGCCAGCAGTTGGACAGGAGGGGATCAGCCCCAGCATTTT. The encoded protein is CASSWTGGDQPQHF.

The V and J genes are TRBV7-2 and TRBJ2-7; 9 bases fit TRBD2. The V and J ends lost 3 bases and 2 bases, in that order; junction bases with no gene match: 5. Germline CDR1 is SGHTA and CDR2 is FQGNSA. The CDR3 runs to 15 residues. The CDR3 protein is CASSFASGTTYEQYF. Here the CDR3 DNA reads TGTGCCAGCAGCTTTGCTAGCGGGACGACCTACGAGCAGTACTTC.

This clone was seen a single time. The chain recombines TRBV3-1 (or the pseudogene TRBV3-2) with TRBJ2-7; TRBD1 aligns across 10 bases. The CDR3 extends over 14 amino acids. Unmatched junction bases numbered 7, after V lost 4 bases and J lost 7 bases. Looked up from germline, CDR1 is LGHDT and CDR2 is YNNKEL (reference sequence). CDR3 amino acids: CASSRRQGAEEQYF. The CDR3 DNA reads TGTGCCAGCAGCCGTAGACAGGGGGCGGAAGAGCAGTACTTC.

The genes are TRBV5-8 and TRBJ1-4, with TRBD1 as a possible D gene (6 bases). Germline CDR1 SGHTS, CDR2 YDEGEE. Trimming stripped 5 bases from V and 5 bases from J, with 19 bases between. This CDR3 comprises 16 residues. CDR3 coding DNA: TGTGCCAGCAGTTACCGCCCGGGACAAAGAAATGAAAAACTGTTTTTT. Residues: CASSYRPGQRNEKLFF.

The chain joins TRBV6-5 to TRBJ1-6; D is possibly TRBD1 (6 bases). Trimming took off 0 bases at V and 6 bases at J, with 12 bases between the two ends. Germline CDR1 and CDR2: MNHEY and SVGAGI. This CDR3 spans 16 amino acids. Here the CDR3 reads CASSYSSGGGNSPLHF. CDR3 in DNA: TGTGCCAGCAGTTACTCGTCGGGAGGGGGTAATTCACCCCTCCACTTT.

The CDR3 is CAISELRTDTQYF. The CDR3 bases are TGTGCCATCAGTGAGTTACGCACAGATACGCAGTATTTT. This chain links TRBV10-3 with TRBJ2-3; D not certain. The CDR3 totals 13 residues. Trimming shortened V by 1 base and J by 1 base, and 3 bases separated the two germline ends. The germline CDR1 and CDR2 sequences are ENHRY and SYGVKD.

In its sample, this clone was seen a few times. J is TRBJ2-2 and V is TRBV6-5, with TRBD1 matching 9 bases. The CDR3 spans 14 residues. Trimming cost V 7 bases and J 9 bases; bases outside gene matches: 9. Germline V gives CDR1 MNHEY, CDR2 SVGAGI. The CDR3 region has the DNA TGTGCCAGCAAGAGGACAGGGGTTCTCAGGGAGCTGTTTTTT. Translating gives CASKRTGVLRELFF.

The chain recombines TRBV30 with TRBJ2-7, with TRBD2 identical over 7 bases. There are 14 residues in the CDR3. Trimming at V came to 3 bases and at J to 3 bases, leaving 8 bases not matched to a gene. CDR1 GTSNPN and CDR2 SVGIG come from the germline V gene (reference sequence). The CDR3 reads CAWSRRGINYEQYF. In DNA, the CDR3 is TGTGCCTGGAGCCGGCGGGGGATCAACTACGAGCAGTACTTC.

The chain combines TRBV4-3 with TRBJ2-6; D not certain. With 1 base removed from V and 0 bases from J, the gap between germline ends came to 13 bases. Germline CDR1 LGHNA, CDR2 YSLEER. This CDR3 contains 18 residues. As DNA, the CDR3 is TGCGCCAGCAGCCAAGTAGAGGCCACCTACTCTGGGGCCAACGTCCTGACTTTC. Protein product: CASSQVEATYSGANVLTF.

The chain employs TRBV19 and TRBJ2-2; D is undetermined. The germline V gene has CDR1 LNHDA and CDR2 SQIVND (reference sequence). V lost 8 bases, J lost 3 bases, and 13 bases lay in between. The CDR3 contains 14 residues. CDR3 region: CASRGQYHTGELFF. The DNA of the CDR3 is TGTGCCAGTCGTGGGCAGTACCACACCGGGGAGCTGTTTTTT.

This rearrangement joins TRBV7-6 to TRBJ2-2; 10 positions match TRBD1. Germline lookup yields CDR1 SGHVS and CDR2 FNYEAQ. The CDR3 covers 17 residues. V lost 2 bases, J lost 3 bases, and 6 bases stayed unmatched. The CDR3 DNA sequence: TGTGCCAGCAGCTTATTGACAGGGGGCGCGGACACCGGGGAGCTGTTTTTT. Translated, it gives CASSLLTGGADTGELFF.

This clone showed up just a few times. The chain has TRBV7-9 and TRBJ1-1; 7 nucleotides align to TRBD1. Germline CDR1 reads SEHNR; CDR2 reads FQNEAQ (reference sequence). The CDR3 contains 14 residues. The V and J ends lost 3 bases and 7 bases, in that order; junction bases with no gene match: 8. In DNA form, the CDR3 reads TGTGCCAGCAGCTTTGTTCCAGGGGGTGGTGAAGCTTTCTTT. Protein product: CASSFVPGGGEAFF.

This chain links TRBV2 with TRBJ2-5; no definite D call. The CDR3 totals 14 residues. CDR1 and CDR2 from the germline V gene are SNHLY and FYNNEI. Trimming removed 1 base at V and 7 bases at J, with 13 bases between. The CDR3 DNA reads TGTGCCAGCAGTGAAGGGATGAACAGTGGGACCCAGTACTTC. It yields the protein CASSEGMNSGTQYF.

CDR3 DNA: TGTGCCACCAGTGAGACGGGTGAAAAACTGTTTTTT. This translates into CATSETGEKLFF. The J gene is TRBJ1-4, the V gene TRBV24-1; D not resolved. V lost 4 bases and J lost 7, with 6 bases in between. Germline V gives CDR1 KGHDR, CDR2 SFDVKD. The length of the CDR3 is 12 residues.

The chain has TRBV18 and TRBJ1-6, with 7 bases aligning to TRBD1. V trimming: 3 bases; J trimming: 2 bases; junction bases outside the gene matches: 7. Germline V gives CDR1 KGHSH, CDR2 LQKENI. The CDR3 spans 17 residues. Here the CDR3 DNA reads TGTGCCAGCTCACCTCGGGGACAGACAACCTATAATTCACCCCTCCACTTT. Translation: CASSPRGQTTYNSPLHF.